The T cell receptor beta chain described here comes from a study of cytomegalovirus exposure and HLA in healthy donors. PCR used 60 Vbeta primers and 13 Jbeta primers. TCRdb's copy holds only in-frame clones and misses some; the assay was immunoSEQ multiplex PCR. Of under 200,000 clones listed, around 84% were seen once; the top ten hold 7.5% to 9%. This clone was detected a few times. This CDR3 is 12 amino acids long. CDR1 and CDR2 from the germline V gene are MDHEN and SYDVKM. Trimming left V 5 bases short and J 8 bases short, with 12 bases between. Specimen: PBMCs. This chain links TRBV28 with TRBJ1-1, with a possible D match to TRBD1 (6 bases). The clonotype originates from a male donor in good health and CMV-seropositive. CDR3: CASSITGTEAFF. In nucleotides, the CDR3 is TGTGCCAGCAGTATTACCGGGACAGAAGCTTTCTTT.